Each of the 20 T cell receptor beta chains below was sequenced from the same sample in a study of T cell responses to AZD1222 COVID-19 vaccine (dated by TCRdb to about 2021). Libraries were constructed by the immunoSEQ multiplex PCR assay. TCRdb's version of the immuneACCESS table is confined to in-frame rearrangements and falls short of the full clone set. An unresolved V gene accounts for under half of the shortfall where checked; the remainder is of unknown origin. This sample is represented by roughly 150,000 clones; approximately 91% of them were singletons. The ten largest clones take up over 1% of the sample. This sample's time point label indicates: about 28 days (+/-7) after the second vaccine dose. The sample in question was peripheral blood, obtained 28 days after the second AZD1222 dose. The receptors were sampled from an adult who received the AZD1222 COVID-19 vaccine.

This chain joins TRBV21-1 and TRBJ2-4; the table assigns TRBD1, which was not confirmed against the DNA. TRBV21-1 constitutes a pseudogene. The CDR3 runs 13 residues. CDR3 sequence reads: CASSKRQGYIQYF. Here the CDR3 DNA reads TGTGCCAGCAGCAAAAGACAGGGTTACATTCAGTACTTC.

The chain has TRBV18 and TRBJ1-5; D possibly corresponds to TRBD1 (5 bases). Trimming removed 0 bases from V and 6 bases from J, with 15 bases in between. There are 16 residues in the CDR3. The germline gives CDR1 KGHSH, CDR2 LQKENI. The CDR3 DNA is TGTGCCAGCTCACCACCGCCCGGCGGGGCGACTCAGCCCCAGCATTTT. Translation: CASSPPPGGATQPQHF.

V gene TRBV2 combines with J gene TRBJ2-1; D gene ambiguous. The CDR3 covers 15 residues. Germline V CDR1 and CDR2: SNHLY, FYNNEI. V lost 7 bases, J lost 2 bases, and 15 bases lay in between. CDR3 in amino acids: CASKADRTTYNEQFF. Written as DNA, the CDR3 is TGTGCCAGCAAGGCGGACCGGACCACCTACAATGAGCAGTTCTTC.

The chain carries TRBV28 and TRBJ2-7, with 7 bases identical to TRBD2. Losses at the gene ends were 7 bases for V and 2 bases for J; bases not matched to a gene: 20. Germline lookup yields CDR1 MDHEN and CDR2 SYDVKM. This CDR3 is built from 18 residues. CDR3 nucleotides: TGTGCCAGCACCAAAAGCATCGGTGGGAGGGTCCGGGCCTACGAGCAGTACTTC. Amino acid sequence: CASTKSIGGRVRAYEQYF.

The CDR3 region has the DNA TGTGCCAGCAGCGCCGGGACAGGGGTACGCGAGCAGTACTTC. Translation: CASSAGTGVREQYF. This rearrangement joins TRBV5-6 to TRBJ2-7; TRBD1 aligns across 10 bases. V was pared by 4 bases and J by 6 bases, with 7 bases of the junction left unmatched. CDR1 is SGHDT, CDR2 YYEEEE, per germline. The CDR3 length is 14 residues. Full variable domain (remainder filled in from reference TRBV5-6 and TRBJ2-7): DAGVTQSPTHLIKTRGQQVTLRCSPKSGHDTVSWYQQALGQGPQFIFQYYEEEERQRGNFPDRFSGHQFPNYSSELNVNALLLGDSALYLCASSAGTGVREQYFGPGTRLTVT.

This chain uses TRBV29-1 with TRBJ2-7, with a tentative D call TRBD2 (6 bases). The germline V gene has CDR1 SQVTM and CDR2 ANQGSEA. V was shortened by 6 bases and J by 4 bases, with 10 bases between the two germline ends. The CDR3 loop spans 11 amino acids. The CDR3 coding sequence is TGCAGCGTCACGGGGGAGTACGAGCAGTACTTC. Translation: CSVTGEYEQYF.

V is TRBV19 and J is TRBJ1-2, with D perhaps matching TRBD1 (6 bases). CDR1 and CDR2 from the germline V gene are LNHDA and SQIVND (reference sequence). The germline V and J ends were trimmed by 6 bases and 5 bases, with 7 bases remaining between them. The CDR3 extends over 11 amino acids. Here the CDR3 reads CASRGAYGYTF. The CDR3 region has the DNA TGTGCCAGTAGGGGGGCGTATGGCTACACCTTC.

V is TRBV4-1 and J is TRBJ2-1; 8 bases match TRBD2. The J segment lost 10 bases and the V segment lost 4 bases, leaving 6 bases of the junction unmatched. In germline, CDR1 is MGHRA, CDR2 YSYEKL. The CDR3 is 13 amino acids. The CDR3 nucleotides are TGCGCCAGCAGCCGCGCGACTAGCGTGGAGCAGTTCTTC. Protein sequence: CASSRATSVEQFF.

The chain couples TRBV6-5 to TRBJ2-3, with D tentatively TRBD2 (7 bases). Trimming stripped 1 base from V and 1 base from J, with 12 bases between. CDR3 size: 16 residues. Germline values: CDR1 MNHEY, CDR2 SVGAGI. This CDR3 is CASSYLGGPRTDTQYF. As DNA, the CDR3 is TGTGCCAGCAGTTACTTGGGGGGGCCGCGCACAGATACGCAGTATTTT.

The rearrangement joins TRBV6-6 to TRBJ1-1; D is unresolved. Germline CDR1 and CDR2: MNHNY and SVGAGI (reference sequence). The CDR3 is 12 residues long. V lost 8 bases and J lost 1, with 8 bases in between. The CDR3 DNA reads as TGTGCCAGCGAAGAGGAGAACACTGAAGCTTTCTTT. Its translation is CASEEENTEAFF.

V and J are TRBV9 and TRBJ2-2; the D gene is possibly TRBD1 (6 bases). The CDR3 is 14 amino acids. Per the germline V gene, CDR1 is SGDLS and CDR2 is YYNGEE. V dropped 4 bases and J dropped 1 base, with 8 bases sitting between them. Here the CDR3 DNA reads TGTGCCAGCAGCATGGGACAGAACACCGGGGAGCTGTTTTTT. As protein: CASSMGQNTGELFF.

V gene TRBV5-6 combines with J gene TRBJ1-2, with D perhaps TRBD1 (6 bases). The CDR3 has 16 amino acids. V shed 6 bases and J shed 3 bases, with 21 bases lying between them. Germline lookup yields CDR1 SGHDT and CDR2 YYEEEE. The CDR3 DNA is TGTGCCAGCAACCCGCCTGCGGCAGGGGACTACTATGGCTACACCTTC. Encoded protein: CASNPPAAGDYYGYTF.

This clone has just a few counts. The chain is built from TRBV7-3 and TRBJ1-3; D perhaps matches TRBD1 (5 bases). The CDR3 runs to 15 residues. Looked up from germline, CDR1 is SGHTA and CDR2 is FQGTGA. Trimming pared 2 bases from V and 0 bases from J, leaving 8 bases between. The CDR3 reads CASSLRGGSGNTIYF. CDR3 nucleotide sequence: TGTGCCAGCAGCTTACGGGGGGGCTCTGGAAACACCATATATTTT. The full variable domain, its missing parts supplied by reference TRBV7-3 and TRBJ1-3, is GAGVSQTPSNKVTEKGKYVELRCDPISGHTALYWYRQSLGQGPEFLIYFQGTGAADDSGLPNDRFFAVRPEGSVSTLKIQRTERGDSAVYLCASSLRGGSGNTIYFGEGSWLTVV.

The rearrangement links TRBV7-9 to TRBJ2-7, with TRBD2 identical over 8 bases. Germline V lookup: CDR1 SEHNR, CDR2 FQNEAQ (reference sequence). The CDR3 is 14 amino acids. V was clipped by 4 bases and J by 5 bases; unmatched bases: 7. This chain's CDR3 is CASSSSGRMDEQYF. DNA of the CDR3: TGTGCCAGCAGCTCCAGCGGGAGAATGGACGAGCAGTACTTC. Full variable domain (rest looked up from reference TRBV7-9 and TRBJ2-7): DTGVSQNPRHKITKRGQNVTFRCDPISEHNRLYWYRQTLGQGPEFLTYFQNEAQLEKSRLLSDRFSAERPKGSFSTLEIQRTEQGDSAMYLCASSSSGRMDEQYFGPGTRLTVT.

The chain has TRBV5-6 and TRBJ1-2; 9 positions agree with TRBD1. The germline V gene has CDR1 SGHDT and CDR2 YYEEEE. CDR3 size: 14 residues. V was clipped by 4 bases and J by 5 bases; unmatched bases: 6. CDR3 residues: CASSQGTGIYGYTF. The CDR3 region has the DNA TGTGCCAGCAGCCAAGGGACAGGGATATATGGCTACACCTTC. The variable domain in full, completed from reference TRBV5-6 and TRBJ1-2, reads DAGVTQSPTHLIKTRGQQVTLRCSPKSGHDTVSWYQQALGQGPQFIFQYYEEEERQRGNFPDRFSGHQFPNYSSELNVNALLLGDSALYLCASSQGTGIYGYTFGSGTRLTVV.

The genes are TRBV11-2 and TRBJ2-2, with TRBD1 as a possible D gene (6 bases). The CDR3 covers 13 residues. The germline CDR1 and CDR2 sequences are SGHAT and FQNNGV. Trimming cost V 11 bases and J 3 bases, with 13 bases left between them. The CDR3 nucleotides are TGTGCCGTTCAGGGGTATTACACCGGGGAGCTGTTTTTT. Translating gives CAVQGYYTGELFF.

This clone was seen a single time. The V gene is TRBV29-1, the J gene TRBJ2-5; the D gene is possibly TRBD2 (6 bases). Trimming stripped 7 bases from V and 4 bases from J, with 16 bases between. The length of the CDR3 is 13 residues. CDR1 and CDR2 from the germline V gene are SQVTM and ANQGSEA. As DNA, the CDR3 is TGCAGCGGTGGACCCGGGGGAGGAGAGACCCAGTACTTC. It codes for CSGGPGGGETQYF.

The V call is TRBV27, the J call TRBJ2-5; no clear D. CDR1 is MNHEY, CDR2 SMNVEV, per germline (reference sequence). Deletions cut 3 bases from V and 0 bases from J, with 5 bases between. The CDR3 runs to 13 residues. The CDR3 DNA follows: TGTGCCAGCAGTTTTCCGAACCAAGAGACCCAGTACTTC. Translating gives CASSFPNQETQYF.

The chain links TRBV7-2 to TRBJ1-6, with 8 bases aligning to TRBD1. The J segment lost 9 bases and the V segment lost 2 bases, leaving 3 bases of the junction unmatched. Germline V CDR1 and CDR2: SGHTA, FQGNSA. This CDR3 spans 14 amino acids. CDR3 sequence: CASSLQGALSPLHF. In DNA, the CDR3 is TGTGCCAGCAGCTTACAGGGGGCACTTTCACCCCTCCACTTT.

This chain joins TRBV6-2 or TRBV6-3 and TRBJ2-4; D might be TRBD2 (6 bases). CDR3 length: 16 amino acids. V was clipped by 4 bases and J by 9 bases, with 22 bases between them. CDR1 and CDR2 from the germline V gene are MNHEY and SVGEGT. The CDR3 DNA is TGTGCCAGCAGTTTCTCCCGGGCTTTAGGAGGGAGCATTCAGTACTTC. This gives the protein CASSFSRALGGSIQYF.